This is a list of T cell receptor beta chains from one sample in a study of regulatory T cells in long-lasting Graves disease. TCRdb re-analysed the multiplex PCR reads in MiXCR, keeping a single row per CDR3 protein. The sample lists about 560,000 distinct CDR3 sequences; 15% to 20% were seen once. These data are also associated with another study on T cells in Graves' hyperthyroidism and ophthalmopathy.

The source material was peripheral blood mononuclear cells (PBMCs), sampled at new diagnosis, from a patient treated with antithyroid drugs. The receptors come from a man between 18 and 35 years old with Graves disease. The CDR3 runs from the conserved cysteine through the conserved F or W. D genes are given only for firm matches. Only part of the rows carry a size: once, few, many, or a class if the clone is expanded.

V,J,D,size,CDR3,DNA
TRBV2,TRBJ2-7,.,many,CASSDRSGSDEQYF,TGTGCCAGCAGTGACCGCTCCGGAAGCGACGAGCAGTACTTC
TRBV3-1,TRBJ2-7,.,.,CASSLLMGSYEQYF,TGTGCCAGCAGCCTCCTAATGGGCTCCTACGAGCAGTACTTC
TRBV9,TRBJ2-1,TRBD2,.,CASSQRRLAGGSPYNEQFF,TGTGCCAGCAGTCAAAGGAGGCTAGCGGGAGGAAGTCCCTACAATGAGCAGTTCTTC
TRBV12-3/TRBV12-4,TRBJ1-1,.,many,CASSLKAGLEAFF,TGTGCCAGCAGTTTAAAGGCAGGGCTTGAAGCTTTCTTT
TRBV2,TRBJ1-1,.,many,CASRTEMNTEAFF,TGTGCCAGTCGGACAGAGATGAACACTGAAGCTTTCTTT
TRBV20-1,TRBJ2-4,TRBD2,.,CSARDAAGRDIQYF,TGCAGTGCTAGAGATGCAGCGGGAAGGGACATTCAGTACTTC
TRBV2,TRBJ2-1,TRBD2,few,CASPSTSVTYNEQFF,TGTGCCAGCCCCTCGACTAGCGTGACCTACAATGAGCAGTTCTTC
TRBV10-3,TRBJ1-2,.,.,CAISESWLGYTF,TGTGCCATCAGTGAGTCGTGGCTTGGCTACACCTTC
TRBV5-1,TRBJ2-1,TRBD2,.,CASSGGPAGGPRNEQFF,TGCGCCAGCAGCGGTGGCCCAGCGGGAGGGCCTCGCAATGAGCAGTTCTTC
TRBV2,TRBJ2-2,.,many,CASSDPAGELFF,TGTGCCAGCAGTGACCCGGCCGGGGAGCTGTTTTTT
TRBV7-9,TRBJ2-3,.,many,CASSPPVGSPTDTQYF,TGTGCCAGCAGCCCACCCGTCGGGAGTCCCACAGATACGCAGTATTTT
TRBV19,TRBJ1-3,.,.,CASRGNDRISGNTIYF,TGTGCCAGTAGAGGTAATGACAGGATCTCTGGAAACACCATATATTTT
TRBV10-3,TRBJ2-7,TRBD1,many,CAISEFPGTGVEQYF,TGTGCCATCAGTGAGTTCCCCGGGACAGGGGTCGAGCAGTACTTC
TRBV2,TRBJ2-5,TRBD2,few,CASSRLAGGTETQYF,TGTGCCAGCAGCAGACTAGCGGGAGGCACAGAGACCCAGTACTTC
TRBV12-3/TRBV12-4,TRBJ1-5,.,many,CASSNLGGGNQPQHF,TGTGCCAGCAGTAACCTCGGGGGCGGGAATCAGCCCCAGCATTTT
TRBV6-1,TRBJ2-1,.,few,CASSRDSSREQFF,TGTGCCAGCAGTCGGGACTCTTCCCGGGAGCAGTTCTTC
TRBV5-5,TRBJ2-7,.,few,CASSFQAGLGYEQYF,TGTGCCAGCAGCTTCCAAGCGGGCCTGGGTTACGAGCAGTACTTC